This TCR beta chain was sequenced during a study of blood T cell repertoires in COVID-19. Unmatched junction bases numbered 0, after V lost 3 bases and J lost 4 bases. CDR1 is SEHNR and CDR2 is FQNEAQ in the germline V gene (reference sequence). The CDR3 has 13 amino acids. Using immunoSEQ multiplex PCR, the repertoire was profiled, and TCRdb retains in-frame clones only, with some absent. The sample lists 200,000 to 300,000 clones, around 90% occurring once. The source of this sequence is a man aged 25 to 40 with COVID-19, enrolled during active disease. The chain links TRBV7-9 to TRBJ1-2, with TRBD1 matching over 9 bases. Sequenced material: peripheral blood. The CDR3 sequence: CASSLTGGYGYTF. The CDR3 DNA is TGTGCCAGCAGCTTGACAGGGGGCTATGGCTACACCTTC.